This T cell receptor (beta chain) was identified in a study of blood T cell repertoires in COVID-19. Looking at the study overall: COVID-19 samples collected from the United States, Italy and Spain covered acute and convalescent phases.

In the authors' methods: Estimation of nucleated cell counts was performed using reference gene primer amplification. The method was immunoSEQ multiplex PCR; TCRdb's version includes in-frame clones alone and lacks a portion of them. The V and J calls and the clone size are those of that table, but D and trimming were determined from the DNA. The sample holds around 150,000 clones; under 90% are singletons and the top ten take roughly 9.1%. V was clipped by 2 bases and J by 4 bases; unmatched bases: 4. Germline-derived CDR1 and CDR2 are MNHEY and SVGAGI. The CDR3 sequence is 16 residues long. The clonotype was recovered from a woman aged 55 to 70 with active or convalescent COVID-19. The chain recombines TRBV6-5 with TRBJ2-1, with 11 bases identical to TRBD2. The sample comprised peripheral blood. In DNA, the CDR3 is TGTGCCAGCAGTTACCAAAGACTAGCGGGATACAATGAGCAGTTCTTC. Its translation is CASSYQRLAGYNEQFF.